These T cell receptor beta chains were read from a single sample in a study of blood T cell repertoires in COVID-19. Repertoires were generated with immunoSEQ multiplex PCR, while TCRdb's copy carries only in-frame clones and drops some. The data contain 77,000 or so clones, approximately 90% of them singletons. The sample taken for sequencing was peripheral blood. Receptors originate from a man in his fifties with active COVID-19. The CDR3 runs from the conserved cysteine through the conserved F or W. A D gene is named only where the DNA matches it firmly. Clone size, where shown, is once, few, many, or a class for clones that have expanded.

d_call | j_call | clone_size | v_call | cdr3_nt | cdr3_aa
TRBD1 | TRBJ1-2 | - | TRBV3-1/TRBV3-2 | TGTGCCAGCAGCCACGTGGACAGGGCTGATGGCTACACCTTC | CASSHVDRADGYTF
TRBD1 | TRBJ2-7 | - | TRBV4-2 | TGTGCCAGCAGCCAAGTGGGGACAGAAGCCTACGAGCAGTACTTC | CASSQVGTEAYEQYF
- | TRBJ1-1 | - | TRBV13 | TGTGCCAGCAGCCCCTTGACAGCCGGGAACACTGAAGCTTTCTTT | CASSPLTAGNTEAFF
- | TRBJ2-7 | - | TRBV12-3/TRBV12-4 | TGTGCCACCTCGAGGACAAGAAGCTACGAGCAGTACTTC | CATSRTRSYEQYF
- | TRBJ2-2 | - | TRBV10-2 | TGCGCCAGCAGTGAAACAGGGCGGACCGGGGAGCTGTTTTTT | CASSETGRTGELFF
TRBD1 | TRBJ2-7 | - | TRBV5-8 | TGTGCCAGCAGCTTTAGACCGGGACAGCACTCCTACGAGCAGTACTTC | CASSFRPGQHSYEQYF
- | TRBJ2-3 | - | TRBV7-9 | TGTGCCAGCAGCTTACTTCGGCGGGGTACGGCAGATACGCAGTATTTT | CASSLLRRGTADTQYF
- | TRBJ1-1 | - | TRBV28 | TGTGCCAGCAAACTGATGAGCGGGCTCTCTGAAGCTTTCTTT | CASKLMSGLSEAFF
TRBD1 | TRBJ2-7 | - | TRBV20-1 | TGCAGTGCTAGTCCGCTGCGGGGACAGGGGCTCTACGAGCAGTACTTC | CSASPLRGQGLYEQYF
- | TRBJ2-2 | - | TRBV24-1 | TGTGCCACCAGTGCAACAGGAGACACCGGGGAGCTGTTTTTT | CATSATGDTGELFF
- | TRBJ2-3 | - | TRBV19 | TGTGCCAGTAGTGCGAACAGTGGCAGCCGCACAGATACGCAGTATTTT | CASSANSGSRTDTQYF
TRBD1 | TRBJ1-3 | - | TRBV7-2 | TGTGCCAGCAGCCCTACATTTGGGACAGGGGGTGGAAACACCATATATTTT | CASSPTFGTGGGNTIYF
TRBD2 | TRBJ2-2 | - | TRBV7-6 | TGTGCCAGCAGCTTAGGACTAGCGGAGAACACCGGGGAGCTGTTTTTT | CASSLGLAENTGELFF
- | TRBJ2-2 | - | TRBV29-1 | TGCAGCGTTGGCGGCCGCACCGGGGAGCTGTTTTTT | CSVGGRTGELFF
- | TRBJ2-7 | - | TRBV4-2 | TGTGCCAGCAGCCAATCCGGGAACCACCTTGACGAGCAGTACTTC | CASSQSGNHLDEQYF
- | TRBJ2-7 | - | TRBV27 | TGTGCCAGCAGCCTTTCGGCGGGCAGTGGCCACGAGCAGTACTTC | CASSLSAGSGHEQYF
- | TRBJ2-5 | - | TRBV20-1 | TGCAGTGCTGGGGCCGAGACCCAGTACTTC | CSAGAETQYF
TRBD2 | TRBJ2-7 | - | TRBV27 | TGTGCCAGCAGTTTACGGGAGGGCTACGAGCAGTACTTC | CASSLREGYEQYF
TRBD1 | TRBJ1-3 | once | TRBV28 | TGTGCCAGCAGTTCTTGGACAGGGGGTGGAAACACCATATATTTT | CASSSWTGGGNTIYF
- | TRBJ2-3 | - | TRBV28 | TGTGCCAGCTCCGGCGGCTCCCTCACAGATACGCAGTATTTT | CASSGGSLTDTQYF
- | TRBJ1-4 | - | TRBV2 | TGTGCCAGCAGTGCACAGATAAATGAAAAACTGTTTTTT | CASSAQINEKLFF
- | TRBJ2-4 | - | TRBV12-5 | TGTGCTAGTGGTTTGAGCCTAGCCAAAAACATTCAGTACTTC | CASGLSLAKNIQYF
TRBD1 | TRBJ1-2 | few | TRBV19 | TGTGCCAGTAGTATAGTCATGGGGGACAGTGATCTCTATGGCTACACCTTC | CASSIVMGDSDLYGYTF
- | TRBJ2-3 | - | TRBV10-3 | TGTGCCATCAGACCGGACTTGGACTCAGATACGCAGTATTTT | CAIRPDLDSDTQYF
- | TRBJ1-2 | - | TRBV5-6 | TGTGCCAGCAGCTTGGCCCCGTATGGCTACACCTTC | CASSLAPYGYTF
TRBD1 | TRBJ1-5 | - | TRBV19 | TGTGCCAGTAGTTCTCTGCCGGGACAGGCTAAGGGCAGCAATCAGCCCCAGCATTTT | CASSSLPGQAKGSNQPQHF
TRBD1 | TRBJ2-6 | - | TRBV7-3 | TGTGCCAGCAGCAGATTCCCCAACTCAGGGACAGGGCTTGGGGCCAACGTCCTGACTTTC | CASSRFPNSGTGLGANVLTF
TRBD2 | TRBJ2-3 | - | TRBV5-1 | TGCGCCAGCAGCTTGGGGTGGACTAGCGGGACAGATACGCAGTATTTT | CASSLGWTSGTDTQYF
- | TRBJ2-3 | - | TRBV15 | TGTGCCACCAGCAGAGGGCGAGGGTCTAAAGATACGCAGTATTTT | CATSRGRGSKDTQYF
TRBD2 | TRBJ2-1 | - | TRBV28 | TGTGCCAGCAGGCCCAATCCGGGAGGGCCCGCTGAGCAGTTCTTC | CASRPNPGGPAEQFF
TRBD2 | TRBJ2-5 | - | TRBV3-1/TRBV3-2 | TGTGCCAGCAGCCAAAGACTAGCGGGACAAGAGACCCAGTACTTC | CASSQRLAGQETQYF
TRBD2 | TRBJ2-2 | - | TRBV28 | TGTGCCAGCAGTCCCCCGGGAGCGGGGAAGTTTACCGGGGAGCTGTTTTTT | CASSPPGAGKFTGELFF
TRBD1 | TRBJ2-2 | - | TRBV28 | TGTGCCAGCAGGGACAGGGTCCCCGGGGAGCTGTTTTTT | CASRDRVPGELFF
- | TRBJ2-7 | - | TRBV11-3 | TGTGCCAGCAGCTTTAGAAACCTTGGGCCTGCCTACGAGCAGTACTTC | CASSFRNLGPAYEQYF
TRBD1 | TRBJ2-1 | - | TRBV27 | TGTGCCAGCAGTCACGGACAGGGGTCCTACAATGAGCAGTTCTTC | CASSHGQGSYNEQFF
- | TRBJ2-1 | - | TRBV1 | TGCACCAGCAGCCAAGAAAGGTCGGCGGGGGGTCTCCTGAGCTCCTACAATGAGCAGTTCTTC | CTSSQERSAGGLLSSYNEQFF
TRBD1 | TRBJ2-2 | - | TRBV4-2 | TGTGCCAGCAGCCAAGTGAGGGGGCAGTCGGTTAACACCGGGGAGCTGTTTTTT | CASSQVRGQSVNTGELFF
- | TRBJ1-1 | once | TRBV25-1 | TGTGCCAGCAGGGAGTACCCGACGGAATTGAACACTGAAGCTTTCTTT | CASREYPTELNTEAFF
TRBD2 | TRBJ2-7 | - | TRBV5-1 | TGCGCCAGCAGCTCCCTTTGGGAGGGCTACGAGCAGTACTTC | CASSSLWEGYEQYF
- | TRBJ1-3 | - | TRBV7-8 | TGTGCCAGCAGCTTGGAACGGGGGGGTTCTAGGCGCTCTCGTGGAAACACCATATATTTT | CASSLERGGSRRSRGNTIYF
- | TRBJ1-2 | - | TRBV5-1 | TGCGCCAGCAACCGGGACGGGGGTTCTGAGGGCTACACCTTC | CASNRDGGSEGYTF
TRBD2 | TRBJ2-1 | - | TRBV7-8 | TGTGCCAGCAGCCCCAGACTAGCGGGGGCCCATGAGCAGTTCTTC | CASSPRLAGAHEQFF
TRBD1 | TRBJ1-2 | once | TRBV28 | TGTGCCAGCAATTCACGGGACAGGGGTAGCTATGGCTACACCTTC | CASNSRDRGSYGYTF
TRBD1 | TRBJ2-5 | - | TRBV5-1 | TGCGCCAGCAGCTTTTACAGGGGTGGATGGGAGACCCAGTACTTC | CASSFYRGGWETQYF
TRBD1 | TRBJ1-1 | - | TRBV11-3 | TGTGCCAGCAGCTTAGCGGTCGGGACAGGGATGAACACTGAAGCTTTCTTT | CASSLAVGTGMNTEAFF
TRBD1 | TRBJ2-2 | few | TRBV28 | TGTGCCAGCAGTGACTTCGATCCGGGACAGGGTTTAGGCGGGGAGCTGTTTTTT | CASSDFDPGQGLGGELFF
- | TRBJ2-7 | few | TRBV2 | TGTGCCAGGGAGGGAGTGGGGTCCTACGAGCAGTACTTC | CAREGVGSYEQYF
TRBD2 | TRBJ2-3 | - | TRBV7-2 | TGTGCCAGCAGCTTAGCTCTCCTAGCGGGGGGCCACACAGATACGCAGTATTTT | CASSLALLAGGHTDTQYF
- | TRBJ2-3 | - | TRBV9 | TGTGCCAGCAGCGTCTACGTTAGCACAGATACGCAGTATTTT | CASSVYVSTDTQYF
TRBD1 | TRBJ2-5 | once | TRBV19 | TGTGCCAGTAGTAAGGGACAGGGGGGTGAGACCCAGTACTTC | CASSKGQGGETQYF
TRBD1 | TRBJ1-4 | - | TRBV7-8 | TGTGCCAGCAGCTTCAGGGGGAATGAAAAACTGTTTTTT | CASSFRGNEKLFF
- | TRBJ2-1 | - | TRBV29-1 | TGCAGCGTTGAAGAATGGCGGAGGTCGGAGCAGTTCTTC | CSVEEWRRSEQFF
- | TRBJ1-2 | - | TRBV20-1 | TGCAGCCATGGTGGAGACGGCTACACCTTC | CSHGGDGYTF
- | TRBJ2-3 | - | TRBV11-2 | TGTGCCAGCAGCTTAGGAGGGAAAGATACGCAGTATTTT | CASSLGGKDTQYF
- | TRBJ1-4 | - | TRBV2 | TGTGCCAGCAGTGAACGGTCGCTGTTTTTT | CASSERSLFF
- | TRBJ1-1 | - | TRBV29-1 | TGCAGCGCCCCCGCGGGGGGAAGAGGCACTGAAGCTTTCTTT | CSAPAGGRGTEAFF
- | TRBJ1-5 | - | TRBV19 | TGTGCCAGTAGTGGACAGATCAATCAGCCCCAGCATTTT | CASSGQINQPQHF
TRBD1 | TRBJ1-4 | - | TRBV3-1/TRBV3-2 | TGTGCCAGCAGCCAAAGACAGGGCCCAAATGAAAAACTGTTTTTT | CASSQRQGPNEKLFF
TRBD1 | TRBJ2-7 | - | TRBV11-1 | TGTGCCAGCAGCGGGGGACAGGTCTACGAGCAGTACTTC | CASSGGQVYEQYF
TRBD1 | TRBJ1-6 | - | TRBV27 | TGTGCCAGCAGTTCCCCGGGGACAGGGGGGCCCCTCCACTTT | CASSSPGTGGPLHF